This T cell receptor (beta chain) is from a study of technical replicates of blood from a few donors. There are 14 residues in the CDR3. V dropped 0 bases and J dropped 7 bases, with 13 bases sitting between them. From germline, CDR1 is SGHRS and CDR2 YFSETQ. The table came from immunoSEQ multiplex PCR; TCRdb's copy has only in-frame clones and leaves some out. The table includes around 65,000 clones, approximately 88% detected once. The specimen sequenced was PBMCs. This sequence joins TRBV5-1 and TRBJ1-1; no clear D. This clonotype was sampled from a human donor in good health. Some clones in this sample may be carry-over from other donors' samples. CDR3 loop: CASSLDGRPNEAFF. CDR3 DNA: TGCGCCAGCAGCTTGGACGGGAGACCAAATGAAGCTTTCTTT.